This TCR beta chain was retrieved from a study of identical twins. Findings and caveats of the study: Instead of following the same donors, the conclusions were based on cross-sectional statistical analysis. Invariant MAIT and iNKT cells could partly confound zero-insertion analyses. Models underestimated out-of-frame TCR alpha sharing in monozygotic twins.

TCRdb ran MiXCR on the 5' RACE reads and lists one entry per CDR3 protein. This table has 410,000 or so distinct CDR3 sequences, about 18% appearing once. Trimming took off 0 bases at V and 5 bases at J, with 10 bases between the two ends. Per the germline V gene, CDR1 is GTSNPN and CDR2 is SVGIG (reference sequence). The CDR3 sequence is 14 residues long. Details on this clonotype: Its antigen is not identified.

This chain connects TRBV30 to TRBJ2-2; tentative D call: TRBD1 (5 bases). Source material: naive T cells sorted from blood. This receptor was taken from a man aged 50 to 60 in good health. CDR3 residues: CAWSVRGRTGELFF. The CDR3 region has the DNA TGTGCCTGGAGTGTAAGGGGCCGGACCGGGGAGCTGTTTTTT.